This TCR beta chain is from a study of regulatory T cells in long-lasting Graves disease. Study-wide points: Possibly, accuracy suffered from the small sample size. Sampling was limited to peripheral blood rather than thyroid tissue. Persistent Graves' patients showed a TCR diversity that was lower than that of newly diagnosed ones.

CDR3 length: 13 residues. Germline-derived CDR1 and CDR2 are MNHEY and SVGEGT. The V end was cut by 8 bases, the J end by 2 bases, with 10 bases between. Noted time point: newly diagnosed GD, antithyroid drugs for less than 3 months. Extracted PBMC RNA gave rise to the TCR library. Turning to this clonotype: Its target is unknown.

Researchers made TCR beta libraries by using iRepertoire HTBI primers and running Arm-PCR on CDR3 regions. TCRdb fed the multiplex PCR reads into MiXCR, producing one record per CDR3 protein. The profile covers 200,000 to 250,000 distinct CDR3 sequences, with roughly 19% appearing a single time and 10% to 15% taken by the ten largest. This sample was also put to use in a study of T cells in Graves' hyperthyroidism and ophthalmopathy.

Sequenced material: peripheral blood mononuclear cells (PBMCs), taken at new diagnosis, from a patient treated with antithyroid drugs. The TCR originated in a woman in her twenties or thirties with Graves disease. The gene calls are TRBV6-2 or TRBV6-3 and TRBJ2-1; D is unclear. CDR3 protein: CASCVGPYNEQFF. CDR3 DNA: TGTGCCAGCTGTGTCGGCCCCTACAATGAGCAGTTCTTC.